The 13 T cell receptor beta chains below all came from one sample that was sequenced in a study of CD8 T cells in Susac syndrome. After extraction with the RNeasy kit, roughly 0.45 to 1 ug of the RNA was reverse transcribed using random hexamers. A single record per CDR3 protein comes from TCRdb applying MiXCR to the immunoSEQ multiplex PCR reads. The sample lists about 120,000 distinct CDR3 sequences, around 92% occurring once. The sample consisted of CD4+ T cells from PBMCs. The origin of the receptors is a human donor with multiple sclerosis.

The chain couples TRBV7-9 to TRBJ2-3, with D tentatively TRBD2 (6 bases). Germline CDR1 SEHNR, CDR2 FQNEAQ (reference sequence). The ends were cut back, 2 bases at V and 6 bases at J, with 9 bases in the middle. This CDR3 spans 13 amino acids. CDR3 loop: CASSLFGGDTQYF. DNA for the CDR3: TGTGCCAGCAGCTTATTTGGAGGGGATACGCAGTATTTT. Combining the CDR3 with reference TRBV7-9 and TRBJ2-3 gives the whole variable domain DTGVSQNPRHKITKRGQNVTFRCDPISEHNRLYWYRQTLGQGPEFLTYFQNEAQLEKSRLLSDRFSAERPKGSFSTLEIQRTEQGDSAMYLCASSLFGGDTQYFGPGTRLTVL.

V and J are TRBV5-6 and TRBJ2-3, with D hard to call. The V gene lost 4 bases and the J gene lost 9 bases, with 15 bases spanning the gap. CDR3 length: 13 residues. CDR1 and CDR2 (germline): SGHDT, YYEEEE. CDR3 sequence (DNA): TGTGCCAGCAGCCGACTTGCCGTGGACACGCAGTATTTT. Protein: CASSRLAVDTQYF.

The genes are TRBV27 and TRBJ1-1; D gene ambiguous. The germline CDR1 and CDR2 sequences are MNHEY and SMNVEV (reference sequence). V was pared by 3 bases and J by 1 base, with 18 bases between. The CDR3 extends over 17 amino acids. CDR3 region: CASSFYPPGYKNTEAFF. CDR3 DNA sequence: TGTGCCAGCAGTTTCTACCCCCCCGGGTACAAGAACACTGAAGCTTTCTTT.

The rearrangement joins TRBV14 to TRBJ2-6, with TRBD1 as a possible D gene (6 bases). The CDR3 sequence is 17 residues long. Germline V gives CDR1 SGHDN, CDR2 FVKESK. The V gene lost 4 bases and the J gene lost 0 bases, with 13 bases spanning the gap. The CDR3 DNA reads as TGTGCCAGCAGCCCCCAGGGGTGGAACTCTGGGGCCAACGTCCTGACTTTC. As protein: CASSPQGWNSGANVLTF.

This chain links TRBV5-1 with TRBJ2-5, with D perhaps matching TRBD1 (7 bases). Germline loops: CDR1 SGHRS, CDR2 YFSETQ. The CDR3 consists of 14 residues. The V end was cut by 3 bases, the J end by 1 base, with 10 bases between. The CDR3 nucleotides are TGCGCCAGCAGCTCGGGGGACAGCCAAGAGACCCAGTACTTC. It specifies CASSSGDSQETQYF.

The rearrangement links TRBV30 to TRBJ2-7, with D perhaps TRBD2 (5 bases). This CDR3 has 13 amino acids. Germline CDR1 reads GTSNPN; CDR2 reads SVGIG (reference sequence). Trimming left V 8 bases short and J 3 bases short, with 17 bases between. The CDR3 reads CATKRVTDYEQYF. The CDR3 DNA reads as TGTGCCACTAAGAGGGTCACAGACTACGAGCAGTACTTC.

This clonotype was seen just once. The chain carries TRBV7-9 and TRBJ2-1; D call uncertain. The CDR3 has 12 residues. Trimming cost V 5 bases and J 6 bases, with 8 bases left between them. Germline V gene data show CDR1 as SEHNR and CDR2 as FQNEAQ (reference sequence). CDR3 DNA: TGTGCCAGCAGCCTCTACAGCAATGAGCAGTTCTTC. As protein: CASSLYSNEQFF. Combining the CDR3 with reference TRBV7-9 and TRBJ2-1 gives the whole variable domain DTGVSQNPRHKITKRGQNVTFRCDPISEHNRLYWYRQTLGQGPEFLTYFQNEAQLEKSRLLSDRFSAERPKGSFSTLEIQRTEQGDSAMYLCASSLYSNEQFFGPGTRLTVL.

The chain has TRBV2 and TRBJ2-1, with D maybe TRBD1 (5 bases). The germline V gene has CDR1 SNHLY and CDR2 FYNNEI. There are 15 residues in the CDR3. Trimming removed 6 bases at V and 6 bases at J, with 18 bases between. The CDR3 bases are TGTGCCAGCAGCCTCCCTAAGGTGCAGGGCAATGAGCAGTTCTTC. As protein: CASSLPKVQGNEQFF.

V is TRBV19 and J is TRBJ1-5; TRBD1 is a possible D gene (5 bases). This CDR3 comprises 17 residues. Germline CDR1 LNHDA, CDR2 SQIVND (reference sequence). V dropped 6 bases and J dropped 2 bases, with 20 bases sitting between them. In nucleotides, the CDR3 is TGTGCCAGTAGCTCGAGCCGGGGGGGATTTGGCAATCAGCCCCAGCATTTT. Translation: CASSSSRGGFGNQPQHF.

This clonotype has a handful of counts. The rearrangement uses TRBV6-6 and TRBJ2-5, with D possibly TRBD1 on 6 matching bases. This CDR3 spans 13 amino acids. Germline values: CDR1 MNHNY, CDR2 SVGAGI (reference sequence). V was shortened by 6 bases and J by 5 bases, with 13 bases between the two germline ends. The CDR3 reads CASSPDSTETQYF. The CDR3 DNA is TGTGCCAGCAGCCCGGACAGTACCGAGACCCAGTACTTC.

The rearrangement joins TRBV9 to TRBJ2-7; 11 nucleotides match TRBD1. This CDR3 spans 14 amino acids. The V gene's germline CDR1 is SGDLS and CDR2 YYNGEE. Germline trimming cut 3 bases from V and 3 bases from J; bases unmatched to any gene: 2. The DNA of the CDR3 is TGTGCCAGCAGCGCCGGGACAGGGGGCTACGAGCAGTACTTC. Translated: CASSAGTGGYEQYF.

The chain recombines TRBV15 with TRBJ2-5; D is possibly TRBD2 (5 bases). Trimming shortened V by 5 bases and J by 5 bases, and 18 bases separated the two germline ends. Germline loops: CDR1 LNHNV, CDR2 YYDKDF (reference sequence). The CDR3 is made up of 15 amino acids. The CDR3 is CATSLGRGVRETQYF. The CDR3 DNA reads TGTGCCACCAGCCTCGGACGGGGAGTTCGGGAGACCCAGTACTTC. The whole variable domain, filled in from reference TRBV15 and TRBJ2-5, reads DAMVIQNPRYQVTQFGKPVTLSCSQTLNHNVMYWYQQKSSQAPKLLFHYYDKDFNNEADTPDNFQSRRPNTSFCFLDIRSPGLGDTAMYLCATSLGRGVRETQYFGPGTRLLVL.

J is TRBJ1-1 and V is TRBV30, with a weak D call TRBD1 (5 bases). Germline CDR1 GTSNPN, CDR2 SVGIG (reference sequence). Trimming removed 1 base at V and 7 bases at J, with 7 bases between. The CDR3 is 11 amino acids. CDR3 DNA: TGTGCCTGGAGTGAAGACAGTGAAGCTTTCTTT. It yields the protein CAWSEDSEAFF.